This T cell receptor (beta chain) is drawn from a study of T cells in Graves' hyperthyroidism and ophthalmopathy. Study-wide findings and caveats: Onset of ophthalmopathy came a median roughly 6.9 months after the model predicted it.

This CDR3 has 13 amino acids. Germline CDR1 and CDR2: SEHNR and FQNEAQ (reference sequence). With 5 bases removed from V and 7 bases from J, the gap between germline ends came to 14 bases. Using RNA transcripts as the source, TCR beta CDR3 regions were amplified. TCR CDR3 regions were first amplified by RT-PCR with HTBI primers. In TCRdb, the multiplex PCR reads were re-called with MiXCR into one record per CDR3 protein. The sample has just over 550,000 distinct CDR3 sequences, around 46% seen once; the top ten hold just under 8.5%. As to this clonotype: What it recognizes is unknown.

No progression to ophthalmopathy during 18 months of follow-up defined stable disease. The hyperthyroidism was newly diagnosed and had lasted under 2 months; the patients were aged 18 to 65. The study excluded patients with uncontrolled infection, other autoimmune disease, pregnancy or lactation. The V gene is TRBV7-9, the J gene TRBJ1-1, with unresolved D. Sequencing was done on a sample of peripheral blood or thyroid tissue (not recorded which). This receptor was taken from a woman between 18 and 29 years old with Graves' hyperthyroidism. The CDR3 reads CASSQGSLGEAFF. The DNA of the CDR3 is TGTGCCAGCAGCCAAGGCTCCCTAGGTGAAGCTTTCTTT.